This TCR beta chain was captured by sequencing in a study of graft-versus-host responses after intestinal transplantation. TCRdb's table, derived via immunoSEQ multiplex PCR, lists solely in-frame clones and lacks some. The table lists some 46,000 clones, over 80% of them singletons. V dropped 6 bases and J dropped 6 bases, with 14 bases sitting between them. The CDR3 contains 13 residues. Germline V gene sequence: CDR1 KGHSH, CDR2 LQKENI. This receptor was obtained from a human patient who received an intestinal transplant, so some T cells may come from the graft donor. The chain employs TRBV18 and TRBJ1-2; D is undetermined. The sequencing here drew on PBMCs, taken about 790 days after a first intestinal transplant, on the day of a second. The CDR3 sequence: CASSVYRRDGYTF. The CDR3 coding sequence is TGTGCCAGCTCGGTTTATCGACGCGATGGCTACACCTTC.